This entry lists 22 T cell receptor beta chains sequenced from one sample in a study of OX40 agonist ivuxolimab in advanced cancers. This table comes from immunoSEQ multiplex PCR, and its TCRdb copy is limited to in-frame clones, with some not included. The sample records around 100,000 clones, over 75% being singletons. The sample here was CD4+ or CD8+ T cells sorted from blood, taken in a trial of the OX40 agonist ivuxolimab. The origin of the receptors is an adult with an advanced solid tumor such as melanoma, head and neck, liver or kidney cancer.

The V call is TRBV11-2, the J call TRBJ2-1; D tentatively fits TRBD1 or TRBD2 (6 bases each). Germline values: CDR1 SGHAT, CDR2 FQNNGV. V was trimmed by 6 bases and J by 5 bases, leaving 17 bases between them. The CDR3 contains 15 residues. For the CDR3, the DNA is TGTGCCAGCAGGCCCCCGGGGGCGAACCACAATGAGCAGTTCTTC. Translated: CASRPPGANHNEQFF. Combining the CDR3 with reference TRBV11-2 and TRBJ2-1 gives the whole variable domain EAGVAQSPRYKIIEKRQSVAFWCNPISGHATLYWYQQILGQGPKLLIQFQNNGVVDDSQLPKDRFSAERLKGVDSTLKIQPAKLEDSAVYLCASRPPGANHNEQFFGPGTRLTVL.

The chain joins TRBV7-3 to TRBJ1-5; unclear D gene. V was pared by 1 base and J by 1 base, with 8 bases between. The CDR3 sequence is 15 residues long. Germline CDR1 SGHTA, CDR2 FQGTGA. CDR3 nucleotide sequence: TGTGCCAGCAGCTTAAGGGTTGGGAGCAATCAGCCCCAGCATTTT. Amino acid sequence: CASSLRVGSNQPQHF.

This clone was detected a few times. The J gene is TRBJ1-1, the V gene TRBV2; no clear D. The germline V gene has CDR1 SNHLY and CDR2 FYNNEI. The CDR3 is made up of 11 amino acids. V lost 4 bases, J lost 7 bases, and 7 bases lay in between. In DNA, the CDR3 is TGTGCCAGCAGTGGTTCAGTTGAAGCTTTCTTT. Amino acids: CASSGSVEAFF. Combining the CDR3 with reference TRBV2 and TRBJ1-1 gives the whole variable domain EPEVTQTPSHQVTQMGQEVILRCVPISNHLYFYWYRQILGQKVEFLVSFYNNEISEKSEIFDDQFSVERPDGSNFTLKIRSTKLEDSAMYFCASSGSVEAFFGQGTRLTVV.

This rearrangement joins TRBV9 to TRBJ2-5; TRBD1 might be the D (6 bases). This CDR3 spans 14 amino acids. V gave up 4 bases and J gave up 4 bases, with 14 bases separating them. Germline values: CDR1 SGDLS, CDR2 YYNGEE. Here the CDR3 reads CASSPRTVGETQYF. The CDR3 bases are TGTGCCAGCAGCCCACGGACAGTGGGAGAGACCCAGTACTTC.

The chain couples TRBV28 to TRBJ2-1, with 7 positions matching TRBD1. Germline values: CDR1 MDHEN, CDR2 SYDVKM. The length of the CDR3 is 14 residues. J gave up 9 bases and V 3 bases, and 8 bases lay outside the gene matches. CDR3 coding DNA: TGTGCCAGCAGTTTGGCTGGACAGGCGGTTGAGCAGTTCTTC. It codes for CASSLAGQAVEQFF.

The chain recombines TRBV27 with TRBJ1-4; the D gene is possibly TRBD1 (6 bases). CDR3 length: 14 residues. V lost 3 bases to trimming and J lost 8 bases, with 13 bases between them. Germline V gene lookup returns CDR1 MNHEY and CDR2 SMNVEV (reference sequence). CDR3 coding DNA: TGTGCCAGCAGTTTCGGGGGCGGGGGGGAAAAACTGTTTTTT. Translation: CASSFGGGGEKLFF.

This clone occurred a few times. The J gene is TRBJ2-7, the V gene TRBV4-1; TRBD2 matches at 12 bases. CDR3 length: 19 amino acids. V dropped 3 bases and J dropped 2; count of bases not matched to a gene: 14. Germline V gene sequence: CDR1 MGHRA, CDR2 YSYEKL. CDR3 coding DNA: TGCGCCAGCAGCCAGGGATTGGTGATGAGGACTAGCGGGGCCTACGAGCAGTACTTC. Its protein is CASSQGLVMRTSGAYEQYF.

The chain uses TRBV7-3 and TRBJ2-2; D unclear. CDR1 SGHTA and CDR2 FQGTGA come from the germline V gene. This CDR3 spans 16 amino acids. With 3 bases removed from V and 4 bases from J, the gap between germline ends came to 15 bases. CDR3 amino acids: CASSFGFATSTGELFF. DNA of the CDR3: TGTGCCAGCAGCTTCGGGTTCGCGACGAGCACCGGGGAGCTGTTTTTT. The full variable domain, rest sourced from reference TRBV7-3 and TRBJ2-2, is GAGVSQTPSNKVTEKGKYVELRCDPISGHTALYWYRQSLGQGPEFLIYFQGTGAADDSGLPNDRFFAVRPEGSVSTLKIQRTERGDSAVYLCASSFGFATSTGELFFGEGSRLTVL.

The genes are TRBV7-9 and TRBJ1-4; D might be TRBD1 (5 bases). V lost 3 bases to trimming and J lost 3 bases, with 17 bases between them. Germline assignment: CDR1 SEHNR and CDR2 FQNEAQ (reference sequence). The CDR3 spans 17 residues. The CDR3 here is CASSFRGGISANEKLFF. In DNA, the CDR3 is TGTGCCAGCAGCTTTAGGGGCGGCATTTCGGCTAATGAAAAACTGTTTTTT.

The rearrangement uses TRBV5-6 and TRBJ1-5; 9 bases fit TRBD1. Trimming at V came to 3 bases and at J to 0 bases, leaving 4 bases not matched to a gene. Germline V gene sequence: CDR1 SGHDT, CDR2 YYEEEE. This CDR3 spans 16 amino acids. In DNA, the CDR3 is TGTGCCAGCAGCTCGGGGACAGGGTTTAGCAATCAGCCCCAGCATTTT. It codes for CASSSGTGFSNQPQHF.

The rearrangement links TRBV7-2 to TRBJ1-4; D ambiguous. Trimming stripped 1 base from V and 13 bases from J, with 13 bases between. The CDR3 has 13 amino acids. The germline CDR1 and CDR2 sequences are SGHTA and FQGNSA. CDR3 in amino acids: CASSLDRGRGLFF. CDR3 coding DNA: TGTGCCAGCAGCTTAGATCGTGGCAGAGGACTGTTTTTT. The entire variable domain, with the rest obtained from reference TRBV7-2 and TRBJ1-4, is as follows: GAGVSQSPSNKVTEKGKDVELRCDPISGHTALYWYRQSLGQGLEFLIYFQGNSAPDKSGLPSDRFSAERTGGSVSTLTIQRTQQEDSAVYLCASSLDRGRGLFFGSGTQLSVL.

V usage is TRBV11-2 and J usage is TRBJ2-3; no clear D gene. Germline V CDR1 and CDR2: SGHAT, FQNNGV. V was pared by 1 base and J by 0 bases, with 11 bases between. The CDR3 is made up of 16 amino acids. CDR3 residues: CASSLAQISSTDTQYF. The CDR3 DNA reads as TGTGCCAGCAGCTTAGCCCAGATTTCTAGCACAGATACGCAGTATTTT.

This chain uses TRBV5-1 with TRBJ2-1, with D perhaps matching TRBD2 (5 bases). Trimming stripped 4 bases from V and 9 bases from J, with 14 bases between. The CDR3 loop spans 13 amino acids. Germline V lookup: CDR1 SGHRS, CDR2 YFSETQ. CDR3 in amino acids: CASSESLRGEQFF. The CDR3 DNA reads TGCGCCAGCAGCGAGTCGCTCCGGGGTGAGCAGTTCTTC. Combining the CDR3 with reference TRBV5-1 and TRBJ2-1 gives the whole variable domain KAGVTQTPRYLIKTRGQQVTLSCSPISGHRSVSWYQQTPGQGLQFLFEYFSETQRNKGNFPGRFSGRQFSNSRSEMNVSTLELGDSALYLCASSESLRGEQFFGPGTRLTVL.

The genes are TRBV28 and TRBJ1-3; perhaps TRBD1 as D (5 bases). Germline-derived CDR1 and CDR2 are MDHEN and SYDVKM. This CDR3 is 13 amino acids long. V lost 7 bases and J 2 bases, leaving 9 bases between the germline ends. The CDR3 DNA is TGTGCCAGCATCAGGGAGACTGGAAACACCATATATTTT. It codes for CASIRETGNTIYF.

This clone has just one count. J is TRBJ1-1 and V is TRBV10-3; 8 bases match TRBD1. The CDR3 runs to 16 residues. Losses at the gene ends were 1 base for V and 8 bases for J; bases not matched to a gene: 12. CDR1 and CDR2 (germline): ENHRY, SYGVKD. CDR3 nucleotide sequence: TGTGCCATCAGTGAGTTCAAAGCCGGGACAGGTGCCGAAGCTTTCTTT. It is translated as CAISEFKAGTGAEAFF.

V usage is TRBV19 and J usage is TRBJ1-5; D not resolved. The V end lost 10 bases, the J end lost 7 bases, and 17 bases lay between the germline ends. This CDR3 is 13 amino acids long. Germline assignment: CDR1 LNHDA and CDR2 SQIVND (reference sequence). DNA of the CDR3: TGTGCCACCCAAGATAGGGTTAGGCAGCCCCAGCATTTT. It encodes CATQDRVRQPQHF.

This clone was observed a single time. This chain uses TRBV18 with TRBJ2-7; 8 bases are shared with TRBD1. CDR3 length: 16 amino acids. J was trimmed by 9 bases and V by 0 bases; bases with no gene match: 13. Germline values: CDR1 KGHSH, CDR2 LQKENI. The CDR3 sequence: CASSPPISISGQGQYF. CDR3 sequence (DNA): TGTGCCAGCTCACCACCCATTTCCATATCCGGACAGGGGCAGTACTTC.

The sample holds one count of this clone. The chain is built from TRBV21-1 and TRBJ1-1. TRBV21-1 is designated a pseudogene. The CDR3 has 14 amino acids. DNA of the CDR3: TGTGCCAGCAGCAAAGAGGCTGCAAAAGCTGAAGCTTTCTTT. Translated: CASSKEAAKAEAFF.

This clone was seen just once. As DNA, the CDR3 is TGTGCCAGCAGAATCTACACTGAAGCTTTCTTT. Translation: CASRIYTEAFF. The chain employs TRBV2 and TRBJ1-1; D not certain. This CDR3 spans 11 amino acids. Germline V gives CDR1 SNHLY, CDR2 FYNNEI. Trimming removed 6 bases at V and 3 bases at J, with 5 bases between. Full variable domain (outside the CDR3, taken from reference TRBV2 and TRBJ1-1): EPEVTQTPSHQVTQMGQEVILRCVPISNHLYFYWYRQILGQKVEFLVSFYNNEISEKSEIFDDQFSVERPDGSNFTLKIRSTKLEDSAMYFCASRIYTEAFFGQGTRLTVV.

The chain employs TRBV6-5 and TRBJ1-1; D unresolved. Germline CDR1 is MNHEY and CDR2 is SVGAGI. V dropped 0 bases and J dropped 3 bases, with 5 bases sitting between them. The CDR3 has 13 residues. The CDR3 nucleotides are TGTGCCAGCAGTTACTCTGGGCACACTGAAGCTTTCTTT. The encoded protein is CASSYSGHTEAFF.

The V and J genes are TRBV10-3 and TRBJ1-3, with TRBD1 as a possible D gene (6 bases). Germline CDR1 ENHRY, CDR2 SYGVKD. V shed 10 bases and J shed 0 bases, with 16 bases lying between them. The CDR3 runs to 15 residues. For the CDR3, the DNA is TGTGCCACCCGGCGGCAGGGGAGCTCTGGAAACACCATATATTTT. As protein: CATRRQGSSGNTIYF.

This clone was seen once. The CDR3: CASRGQGAIEAFF. DNA for the CDR3: TGTGCCAGCAGGGGACAGGGGGCGATTGAAGCTTTCTTT. The J gene is TRBJ1-1, the V gene TRBV2; 12 positions agree with TRBD1. Germline lookup yields CDR1 SNHLY and CDR2 FYNNEI. Unmatched junction bases numbered 3, after V lost 6 bases and J lost 7 bases. The CDR3 extends over 13 amino acids. The complete variable domain, with remaining parts taken from reference TRBV2 and TRBJ1-1, reads EPEVTQTPSHQVTQMGQEVILRCVPISNHLYFYWYRQILGQKVEFLVSFYNNEISEKSEIFDDQFSVERPDGSNFTLKIRSTKLEDSAMYFCASRGQGAIEAFFGQGTRLTVV.